This T cell receptor (beta chain) was observed in a study of regulatory T cells in long-lasting Graves disease. The CDR3 contains 14 residues. Germline assignment: CDR1 SGHVS and CDR2 FQNEAQ. Trimming cost V 5 bases and J 4 bases, with 14 bases left between them. Combining iRepertoire HTBI primers with Arm-PCR of CDR3 regions, the authors built TCR beta libraries. Each CDR3 protein is one row after TCRdb ran MiXCR on the multiplex PCR reads. The table includes some 500,000 distinct CDR3 sequences, around 16% detected once. This clonotype has a count of ten or more. Time point reported: newly diagnosed GD, antithyroid drugs for less than 3 months. Construction of the TCR library relied on RNA isolated from PBMCs. The same data also contributed to another study, on T cells in Graves' hyperthyroidism and ophthalmopathy.

This specimen consisted of peripheral blood mononuclear cells (PBMCs), obtained at new diagnosis, from a patient treated with antithyroid drugs. The clonotype was recovered from a woman aged 40-65 years with Graves disease. The chain uses TRBV7-8 and TRBJ2-5, with a tentative D call TRBD2 (6 bases). The CDR3 spells CASSPGGAPETQYF. CDR3 DNA: TGTGCCAGCAGCCCCGGGGGAGCCCCAGAGACCCAGTACTTC.